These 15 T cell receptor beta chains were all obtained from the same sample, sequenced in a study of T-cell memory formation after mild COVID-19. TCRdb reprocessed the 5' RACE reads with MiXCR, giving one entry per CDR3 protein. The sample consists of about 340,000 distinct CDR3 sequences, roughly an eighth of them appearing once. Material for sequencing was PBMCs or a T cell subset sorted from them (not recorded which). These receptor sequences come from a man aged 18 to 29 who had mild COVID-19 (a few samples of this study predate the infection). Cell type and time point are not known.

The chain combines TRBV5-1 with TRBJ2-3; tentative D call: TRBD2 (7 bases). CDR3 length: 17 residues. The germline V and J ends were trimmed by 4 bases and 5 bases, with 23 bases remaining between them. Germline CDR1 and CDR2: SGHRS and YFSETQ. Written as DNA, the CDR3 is TGCGCCAGCAGCGCGGGGGCCGCTAGCGGCACAGTAGATACGCAGTATTTT. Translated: CASSAGAASGTVDTQYF.

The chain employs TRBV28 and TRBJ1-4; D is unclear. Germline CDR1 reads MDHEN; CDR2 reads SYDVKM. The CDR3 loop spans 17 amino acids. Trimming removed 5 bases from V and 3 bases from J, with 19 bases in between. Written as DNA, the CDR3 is TGTGCCAGCAGTCCATCACTTACCTTAGGAGCTAATGAAAAACTGTTTTTT. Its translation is CASSPSLTLGANEKLFF.

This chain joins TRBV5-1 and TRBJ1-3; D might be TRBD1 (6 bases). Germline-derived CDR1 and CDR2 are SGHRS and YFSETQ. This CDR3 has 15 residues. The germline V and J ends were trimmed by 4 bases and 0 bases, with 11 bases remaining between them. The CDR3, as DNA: TGCGCCAGCAGCATGGGACACGACTCTGGAAACACCATATATTTT. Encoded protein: CASSMGHDSGNTIYF.

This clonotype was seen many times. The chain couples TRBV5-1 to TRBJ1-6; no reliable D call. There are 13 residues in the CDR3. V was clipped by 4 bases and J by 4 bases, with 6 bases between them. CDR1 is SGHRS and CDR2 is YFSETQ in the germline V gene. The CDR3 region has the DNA TGCGCCAGCAGCAAGGAATATAATTCACCCCTCCACTTT. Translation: CASSKEYNSPLHF.

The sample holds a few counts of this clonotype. CDR3 nucleotide sequence: TGTGCCAGCAGAGAGGGGGGGGGAAACAATGAGCAGTTCTTC. Translation: CASREGGGNNEQFF. The chain carries TRBV27 and TRBJ2-1; a possible D gene is TRBD2 (7 bases). The CDR3 runs 14 residues. Germline assignment: CDR1 MNHEY and CDR2 SMNVEV (reference sequence). With 6 bases removed from V and 5 bases from J, the gap between germline ends came to 14 bases.

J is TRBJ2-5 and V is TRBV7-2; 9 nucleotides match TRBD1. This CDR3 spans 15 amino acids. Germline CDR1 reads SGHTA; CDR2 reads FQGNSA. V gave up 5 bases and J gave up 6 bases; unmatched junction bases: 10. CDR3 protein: CASSGYRGRLQTQYF. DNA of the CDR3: TGTGCCAGCAGCGGATACAGGGGGCGCTTGCAGACCCAGTACTTC.

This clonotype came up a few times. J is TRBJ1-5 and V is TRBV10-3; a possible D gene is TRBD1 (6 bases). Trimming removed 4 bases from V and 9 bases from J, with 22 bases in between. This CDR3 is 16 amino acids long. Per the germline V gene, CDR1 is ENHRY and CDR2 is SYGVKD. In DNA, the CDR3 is TGTGCCATCAGTGTCCCGGAGGGGGGGAGCTTGAGGCCCCAGCATTTT. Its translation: CAISVPEGGSLRPQHF.

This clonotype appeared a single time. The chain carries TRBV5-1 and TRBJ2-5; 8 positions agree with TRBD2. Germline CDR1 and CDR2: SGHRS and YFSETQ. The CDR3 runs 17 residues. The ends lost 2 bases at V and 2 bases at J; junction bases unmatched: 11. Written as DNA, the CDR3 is TGCGCCAGCAGCTTCGGGGGGGCTAACCCGGCACAAGAGACCCAGTACTTC. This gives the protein CASSFGGANPAQETQYF.

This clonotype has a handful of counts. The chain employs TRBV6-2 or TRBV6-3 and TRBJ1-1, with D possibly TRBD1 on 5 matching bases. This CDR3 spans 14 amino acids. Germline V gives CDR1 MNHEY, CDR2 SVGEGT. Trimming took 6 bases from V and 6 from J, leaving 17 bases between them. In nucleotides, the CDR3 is TGTGCCAGCAGCACCCCGCAGGTAGGGGCTGAAGCTTTCTTT. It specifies CASSTPQVGAEAFF.

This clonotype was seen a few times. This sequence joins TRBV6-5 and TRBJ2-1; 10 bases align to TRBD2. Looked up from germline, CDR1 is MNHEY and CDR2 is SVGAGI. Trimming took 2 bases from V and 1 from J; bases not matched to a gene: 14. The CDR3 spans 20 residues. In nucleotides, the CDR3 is TGTGCCAGCAGTTACACGCTAGTTGTTACTAGCGGGGAGTCCTACAATGAGCAGTTCTTC. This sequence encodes CASSYTLVVTSGESYNEQFF.

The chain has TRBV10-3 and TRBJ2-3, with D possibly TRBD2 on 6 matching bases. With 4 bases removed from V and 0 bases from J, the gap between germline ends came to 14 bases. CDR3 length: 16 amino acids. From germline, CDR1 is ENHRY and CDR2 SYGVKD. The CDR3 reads CAISGLAVKSTDTQYF. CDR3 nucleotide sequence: TGTGCCATCAGTGGGTTAGCGGTCAAAAGCACAGATACGCAGTATTTT.

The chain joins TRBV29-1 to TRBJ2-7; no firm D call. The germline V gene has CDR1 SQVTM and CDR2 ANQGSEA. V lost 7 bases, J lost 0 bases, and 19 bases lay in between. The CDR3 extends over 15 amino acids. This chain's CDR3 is CSAAKLAGVSYEQYF. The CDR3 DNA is TGCAGCGCCGCGAAGCTGGCAGGAGTCTCCTACGAGCAGTACTTC.

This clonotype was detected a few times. This chain's CDR3 is CASRRDWDRDLLSNQPQHF. The CDR3 DNA reads TGTGCCAGCAGGAGGGATTGGGACCGGGACTTGCTTAGCAATCAGCCCCAGCATTTT. The rearrangement joins TRBV28 to TRBJ1-5, with D perhaps matching TRBD1 (5 bases). V was cut by 6 bases and J by 0 bases, with 24 bases left in between. Per the germline V gene, CDR1 is MDHEN and CDR2 is SYDVKM. This CDR3 has 19 residues.

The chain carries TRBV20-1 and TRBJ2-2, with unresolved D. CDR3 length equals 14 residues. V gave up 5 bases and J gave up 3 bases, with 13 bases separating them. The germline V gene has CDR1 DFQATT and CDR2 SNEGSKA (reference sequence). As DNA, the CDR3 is TGCAGTGCTCTGGCGGCCCCGGACACCGGGGAGCTGTTTTTT. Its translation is CSALAAPDTGELFF.

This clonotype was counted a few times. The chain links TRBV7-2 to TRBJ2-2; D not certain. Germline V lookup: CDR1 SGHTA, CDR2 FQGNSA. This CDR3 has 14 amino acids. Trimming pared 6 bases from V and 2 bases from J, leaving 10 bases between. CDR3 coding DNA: TGTGCCAGCAGGGCGACACGAAACACCGGGGAGCTGTTTTTT. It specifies CASRATRNTGELFF.